The 17 T cell receptor beta chains reported below all come from one sample, sequenced in a study of control samples from healthy donors and cancer patients. Data came from immunoSEQ multiplex PCR; TCRdb stores just in-frame clones and leaves some out. The table lists about 110,000 clones, less than 95% of them singletons. The specimen was blood. Receptor source: a human donor in good health. The donor label of this sample is uncertain.

This chain links TRBV13 with TRBJ2-1; 8 nucleotides agree with TRBD2. In germline, CDR1 is PRHDT, CDR2 FYEKMQ (reference sequence). There are 15 residues in the CDR3. Losses at the gene ends were 1 base for V and 7 bases for J; bases not matched to a gene: 6. As DNA, the CDR3 is TGTGCCAGCAGCTTAGTAGCGGGGTTAGGGAATGAGCAGTTCTTC. This sequence encodes CASSLVAGLGNEQFF.

The chain links TRBV5-1 to TRBJ1-5, with 7 bases identical to TRBD1. Trimming at V came to 4 bases and at J to 3 bases, leaving 7 bases not matched to a gene. CDR3 length equals 15 residues. The germline gives CDR1 SGHRS, CDR2 YFSETQ. CDR3 sequence reads: CASSLYRGYNQPQHF. As DNA, the CDR3 is TGCGCCAGCAGCCTATACAGGGGCTACAATCAGCCCCAGCATTTT.

This chain connects TRBV6-6 to TRBJ2-1; 8 nucleotides match TRBD2. Trimming at V came to 7 bases and at J to 3 bases, leaving 11 bases not matched to a gene. The CDR3 is 16 amino acids. The germline gives CDR1 MNHNY, CDR2 SVGAGI (reference sequence). CDR3 bases: TGTGCCAGCAAGAAAACGGGGGGGTTCAGCTACAATGAGCAGTTCTTC. Translation: CASKKTGGFSYNEQFF.

This clone was picked up one time. The chain carries TRBV7-9 and TRBJ2-1, with 7 bases lining up with TRBD1. Trimming removed 4 bases from V and 8 bases from J; junction bases left unmatched: 2. CDR3 length: 12 residues. The germline CDR1 and CDR2 sequences are SEHNR and FQNEAQ (reference sequence). The chain's CDR3 is CASSSQGDEQFF. DNA of the CDR3: TGTGCCAGCAGCTCTCAGGGGGATGAGCAGTTCTTC.

The V call is TRBV2, the J call TRBJ2-5; D unclear. Germline CDR1 is SNHLY and CDR2 is FYNNEI. CDR3 length: 11 residues. The CDR3 DNA follows: TGTGTTAGCACGGACCCAGAGACCCAGTACTTC. It yields the protein CVSTDPETQYF.

V gene TRBV28 combines with J gene TRBJ1-2, with D perhaps matching TRBD1 (6 bases). The CDR3 is made up of 14 amino acids. In germline, CDR1 is MDHEN, CDR2 SYDVKM. Trimming removed 5 bases at V and 2 bases at J, with 12 bases between. The CDR3 is CASSLPRGNYGYTF. The CDR3 region has the DNA TGTGCCAGCAGTCTTCCCAGGGGCAACTATGGCTACACCTTC.

The chain employs TRBV10-2 and TRBJ1-2, with D uncertain. The germline CDR1 and CDR2 sequences are WSHSY and SAAADI. Trimming removed 5 bases from V and 3 bases from J, with 13 bases in between. This CDR3 region has 14 residues. CDR3 protein: CASSQGRNYYGYTF. For the CDR3, the DNA is TGCGCCAGCAGTCAAGGCAGAAATTACTATGGCTACACCTTC.

The J gene is TRBJ1-1, the V gene TRBV19; TRBD1 matches 7 bases. Germline CDR1 is LNHDA and CDR2 is SQIVND (reference sequence). This CDR3 is built from 14 residues. V was clipped by 5 bases and J by 8 bases; unmatched bases: 11. The CDR3 region is CASSAQHGTEEAFF. In DNA form, the CDR3 reads TGTGCCAGTAGTGCGCAGCACGGGACAGAGGAAGCTTTCTTT. Full variable domain (outside the CDR3, taken from reference TRBV19 and TRBJ1-1): DGGITQSPKYLFRKEGQNVTLSCEQNLNHDAMYWYRQDPGQGLRLIYYSQIVNDFQKGDIAEGYSVSREKKESFPLTVTSAQKNPTAFYLCASSAQHGTEEAFFGQGTRLTVV.

This chain connects TRBV19 to TRBJ2-6; tentative D call: TRBD1 (6 bases). Trimming removed 6 bases from V and 1 base from J, with 16 bases in between. The CDR3 spans 17 residues. Germline V gene lookup returns CDR1 LNHDA and CDR2 SQIVND (reference sequence). The CDR3: CASSWTAPRSGANVLTF. CDR3 sequence (DNA): TGTGCCAGTAGCTGGACAGCCCCCCGGTCTGGGGCCAACGTCCTGACTTTC.

The chain employs TRBV7-9 and TRBJ1-5; D is ambiguous. The germline V gene has CDR1 SEHNR and CDR2 FQNEAQ (reference sequence). Trimming stripped 1 base from V and 7 bases from J, with 8 bases between. The CDR3 sequence is 13 residues long. The CDR3 region is CASSLDEAQPQHF. CDR3 sequence (DNA): TGTGCCAGCAGCTTAGATGAGGCCCAGCCCCAGCATTTT.

The J gene is TRBJ1-2, the V gene TRBV28; 7 bases are shared with TRBD1. Per the germline V gene, CDR1 is MDHEN and CDR2 is SYDVKM. V was clipped by 6 bases and J by 5 bases; unmatched bases: 12. The CDR3 sequence is 15 residues long. This CDR3 reads CASRNSNRGRYGYTF. The CDR3 coding sequence is TGTGCCAGCAGGAACTCCAACAGGGGAAGGTATGGCTACACCTTC.

The chain combines TRBV10-3 with TRBJ2-7, with TRBD2 as a possible D gene (6 bases). Germline CDR1 is ENHRY and CDR2 is SYGVKD. The CDR3 has 12 amino acids. The germline V and J ends were trimmed by 10 bases and 3 bases, with 13 bases remaining between them. For the CDR3, the DNA is TGTGCCACCGGGACCGGGGGCTACGAGCAGTACTTC. Protein: CATGTGGYEQYF.

The chain combines TRBV9 with TRBJ1-1; no clear D. Germline CDR1 SGDLS, CDR2 YYNGEE. Between the trimmed V and J ends, which lost 1 base and 7 bases, there was a span of 11 bases. The CDR3 length is 13 residues. The CDR3 DNA sequence: TGTGCCAGCAGCGTAACCCCAGGAGATGAAGCTTTCTTT. This translates into CASSVTPGDEAFF.

As regards this clone: The sample has other DNA sequences that encode this CDR3 too. V usage is TRBV29-1 and J usage is TRBJ1-1; D remains ambiguous. CDR1 and CDR2 from the germline V gene are SQVTM and ANQGSEA. Trimming cost V 2 bases and J 3 bases, with 4 bases left between them. This CDR3 has 11 residues. This CDR3 reads CSVERDTEAFF. DNA of the CDR3: TGCAGCGTTGAACGGGACACTGAAGCTTTCTTT.

CDR3 amino acids: CASSPTWDITDSPLHF. The CDR3 coding sequence is TGTGCCAGCTCACCCACCTGGGACATTACTGATTCACCCCTCCACTTT. The V call is TRBV18, the J call TRBJ1-6; weak D call: TRBD1 (6 bases). The germline gives CDR1 KGHSH, CDR2 LQKENI. The CDR3 covers 16 residues. The ends were cut back, 3 bases at V and 8 bases at J, with 17 bases in the middle.

This chain joins TRBV2 and TRBJ1-2, with D unresolved. The germline V and J ends were trimmed by 5 bases and 1 base, with 8 bases remaining between them. Germline CDR1 SNHLY, CDR2 FYNNEI. The CDR3 is 13 amino acids. CDR3: CASSRDINYGYTF. In DNA, the CDR3 is TGTGCCAGCAGTAGAGACATTAACTATGGCTACACCTTC.

The chain links TRBV29-1 to TRBJ1-3; D unclear. CDR3 length equals 12 residues. The V end was cut by 3 bases, the J end by 3 bases, with 6 bases between. CDR1 and CDR2 from the germline V gene are SQVTM and ANQGSEA. This CDR3 is CSVETDGNTIYF. The DNA of the CDR3 is TGCAGCGTTGAGACGGATGGAAACACCATATATTTT. Full variable domain (outside the CDR3, taken from reference TRBV29-1 and TRBJ1-3): SAVISQKPSRDICQRGTSLTIQCQVDSQVTMMFWYRQQPGQSLTLIATANQGSEATYESGFVIDKFPISRPNLTFSTLTVSNMSPEDSSIYLCSVETDGNTIYFGEGSWLTVV.